This T cell receptor beta chain was recovered during a study of blood T cell repertoires in COVID-19. The study drew participants aged about 18 to 89 years from fewer than 30 US areas. Within 2 weeks of study entry, exposed participants had contacted a PCR-confirmed or clinician-diagnosed COVID-19 case. Authors' data handling: The assay estimated nucleated cells by amplifying reference gene primers. Here immunoSEQ multiplex PCR was the method, and the copy in TCRdb shows in-frame clones only, minus some. Clone size and V and J calls were adopted from that table, with D and trimming inferred from the DNA. This table holds about 150,000 clones, around 80% found once. The TCR was taken from a man between 65 and 85 years old who had been exposed to COVID-19. Sequencing used PBMCs or T cells enriched from blood (not recorded which).

CDR3 loop: CASSKEYTSYEQYF. The CDR3 DNA reads as TGTGCCAGCAGCAAAGAATATACTTCCTACGAGCAGTACTTC. V gene TRBV21-1 combines with J gene TRBJ2-7; TRBD2 is taken as the D call from the table, unchecked against the DNA. TRBV21-1 is noted as a pseudogene. CDR3 size: 14 residues.